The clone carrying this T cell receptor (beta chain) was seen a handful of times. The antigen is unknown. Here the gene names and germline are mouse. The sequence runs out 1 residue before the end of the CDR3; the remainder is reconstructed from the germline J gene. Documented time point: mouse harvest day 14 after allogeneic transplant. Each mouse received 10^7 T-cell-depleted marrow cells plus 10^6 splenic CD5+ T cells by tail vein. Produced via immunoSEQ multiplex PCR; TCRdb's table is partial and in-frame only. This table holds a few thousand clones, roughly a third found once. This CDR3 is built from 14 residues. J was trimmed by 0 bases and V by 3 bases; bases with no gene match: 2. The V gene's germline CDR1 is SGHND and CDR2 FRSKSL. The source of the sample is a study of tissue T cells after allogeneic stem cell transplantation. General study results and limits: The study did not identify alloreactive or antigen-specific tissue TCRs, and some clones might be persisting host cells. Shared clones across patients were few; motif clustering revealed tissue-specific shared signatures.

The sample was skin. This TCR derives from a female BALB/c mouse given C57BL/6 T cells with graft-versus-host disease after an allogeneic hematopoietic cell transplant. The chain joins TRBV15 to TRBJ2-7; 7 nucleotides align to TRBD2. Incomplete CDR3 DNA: TGTGCCAGCAGTTTGGGGGGGAGCTCCTATGAACAGTAC. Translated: CASSLGGSSYEQY. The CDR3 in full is CASSLGGSSYEQYF.